This TCR beta chain derives from a study of cytomegalovirus exposure and HLA in healthy donors. Regarding the study as a whole: V segments that were indistinguishable, TRBV6-2 and TRBV6-3 among them, were omitted from analysis.

Primers included in the PCR were 60 Vbeta and 13 Jbeta primers. Produced via immunoSEQ multiplex PCR; TCRdb's table is partial and in-frame only. The profile covers 140,000 to 150,000 clones, with about 82% appearing a single time and roughly 4% taken by the ten largest. Comment on this clone: The antigen is not known.

This CDR3 has 13 residues. The germline gives CDR1 MNHEY, CDR2 SMNVEV (reference sequence). V lost 6 bases to trimming and J lost 1 base, with 8 bases between them. Material: PBMCs. The source is a woman between 35 and 50 years old in good health and CMV-seropositive. The chain recombines TRBV27 with TRBJ2-3, with D possibly matching TRBD2 (6 bases). In nucleotides, the CDR3 is TGTGCCAGCAGGTCTAGCGGCACAGATACGCAGTATTTT. It is translated as CASRSSGTDTQYF.